This entry describes one T cell receptor beta chain. Antigen specificity is unknown. A single base separates this from a much larger clone, so it may be a read error. The data derive from a study of prognosis after radiotherapy for stage I lung cancer. Overall study context: Individuals diagnosed with stage I non-small cell lung cancer underwent enrollment between April 2018 and January 2019. Adenocarcinoma occurred in roughly twelve patients and squamous cell carcinoma in several. Study-wide results and caveats: Among patients who developed distant metastases, Shannon entropy after stereotactic body radiation therapy was lower.

The CDR3 consists of 15 residues. The authors amplified TCR beta CDR3 from genomic DNA using two-round multiplex PCR. First-round PCR used primers specific to each TRBV and TRBJ gene. TCRdb re-called the multiplex PCR reads with MiXCR, one entry per CDR3 protein. The sample has under 15,000 distinct CDR3 sequences; roughly 52% are singletons. Here the sequenced sample was PBMCs, taken before or after stereotactic body radiation therapy (not recorded which). The chain recombines TRBV12-3 or TRBV12-4 with TRBJ1-5, with unresolved D. This clonotype originated in a donor over 45 with non-small cell lung cancer. DNA for the CDR3: TGTGCCAGCAGTTTAGCCGGGCTTCGGACTCAGCTCCAGCATTTT. This translates into CASSLAGLRTQLQHF.